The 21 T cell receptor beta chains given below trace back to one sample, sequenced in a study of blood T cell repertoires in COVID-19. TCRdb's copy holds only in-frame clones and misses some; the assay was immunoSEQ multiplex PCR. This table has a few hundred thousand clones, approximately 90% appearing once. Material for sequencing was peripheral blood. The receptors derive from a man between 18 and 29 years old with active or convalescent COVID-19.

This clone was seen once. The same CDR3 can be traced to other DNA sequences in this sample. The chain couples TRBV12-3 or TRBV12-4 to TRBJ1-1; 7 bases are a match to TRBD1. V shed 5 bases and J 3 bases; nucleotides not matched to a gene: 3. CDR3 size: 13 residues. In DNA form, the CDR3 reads TGTGCCAGCAGTCTTCAGGGGGACACTGAAGCTTTCTTT. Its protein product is CASSLQGDTEAFF.

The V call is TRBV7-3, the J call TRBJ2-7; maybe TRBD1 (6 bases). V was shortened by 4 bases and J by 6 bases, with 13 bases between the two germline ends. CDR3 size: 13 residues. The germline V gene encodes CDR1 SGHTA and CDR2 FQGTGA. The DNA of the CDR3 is TGTGCCAGCAGCTCTACCCAGGGGAGCGAGCAGTACTTC. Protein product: CASSSTQGSEQYF.

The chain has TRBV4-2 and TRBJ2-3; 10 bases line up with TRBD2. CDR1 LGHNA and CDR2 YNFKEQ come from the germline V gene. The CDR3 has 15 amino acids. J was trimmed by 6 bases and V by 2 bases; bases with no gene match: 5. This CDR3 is CASSQSAGGPDTQYF. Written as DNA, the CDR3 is TGTGCCAGCAGCCAATCAGCGGGAGGGCCGGATACGCAGTATTTT.

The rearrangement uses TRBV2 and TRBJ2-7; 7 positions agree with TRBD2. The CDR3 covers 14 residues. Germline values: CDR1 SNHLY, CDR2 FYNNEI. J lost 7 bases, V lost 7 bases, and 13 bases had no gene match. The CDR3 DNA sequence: TGTGCCAGCATATCGGCGGGAGCACCGGGAGAGCAGTACTTC. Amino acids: CASISAGAPGEQYF. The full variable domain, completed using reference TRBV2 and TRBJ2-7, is EPEVTQTPSHQVTQMGQEVILRCVPISNHLYFYWYRQILGQKVEFLVSFYNNEISEKSEIFDDQFSVERPDGSNFTLKIRSTKLEDSAMYFCASISAGAPGEQYFGPGTRLTVT.

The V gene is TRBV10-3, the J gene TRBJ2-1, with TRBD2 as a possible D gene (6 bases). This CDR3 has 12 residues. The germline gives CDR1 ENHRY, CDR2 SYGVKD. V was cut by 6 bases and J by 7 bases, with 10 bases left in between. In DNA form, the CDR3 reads TGTGCCATCAGCCCTGGGGGGAATGAGCAGTTCTTC. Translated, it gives CAISPGGNEQFF.

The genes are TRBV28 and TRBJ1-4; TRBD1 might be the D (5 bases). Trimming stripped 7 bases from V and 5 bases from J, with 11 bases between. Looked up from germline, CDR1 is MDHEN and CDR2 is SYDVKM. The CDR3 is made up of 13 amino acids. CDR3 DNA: TGTGCCAGCATGGGGCAGTTAAATGAAAAACTGTTTTTT. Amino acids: CASMGQLNEKLFF.

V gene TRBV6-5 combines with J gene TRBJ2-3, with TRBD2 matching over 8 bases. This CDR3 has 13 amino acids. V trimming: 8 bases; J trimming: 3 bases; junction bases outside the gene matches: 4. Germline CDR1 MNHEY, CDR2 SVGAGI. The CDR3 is CASGQRETDTQYF. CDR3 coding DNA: TGTGCCAGCGGACAGCGGGAGACAGATACGCAGTATTTT.

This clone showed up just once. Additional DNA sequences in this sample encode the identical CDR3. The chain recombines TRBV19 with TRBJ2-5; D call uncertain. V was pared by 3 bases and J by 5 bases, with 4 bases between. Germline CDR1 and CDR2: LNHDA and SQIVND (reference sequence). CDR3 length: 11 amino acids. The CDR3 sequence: CASSIRETQYF. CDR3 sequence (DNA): TGTGCCAGTAGTATTCGGGAGACCCAGTACTTC.

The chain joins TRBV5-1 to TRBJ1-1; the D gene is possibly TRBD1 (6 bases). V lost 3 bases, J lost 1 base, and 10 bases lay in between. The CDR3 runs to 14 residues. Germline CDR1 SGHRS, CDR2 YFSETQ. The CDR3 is CASSWGTQNTEAFF. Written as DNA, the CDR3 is TGCGCCAGCAGCTGGGGGACACAGAACACTGAAGCTTTCTTT.

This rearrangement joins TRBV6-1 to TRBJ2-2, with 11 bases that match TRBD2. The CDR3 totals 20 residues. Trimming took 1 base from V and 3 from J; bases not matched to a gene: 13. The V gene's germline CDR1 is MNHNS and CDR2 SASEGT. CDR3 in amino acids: CASSEGLAGIKNVYTGELFF. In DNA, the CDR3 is TGTGCCAGCAGTGAAGGACTAGCGGGAATTAAAAATGTGTACACCGGGGAGCTGTTTTTT.

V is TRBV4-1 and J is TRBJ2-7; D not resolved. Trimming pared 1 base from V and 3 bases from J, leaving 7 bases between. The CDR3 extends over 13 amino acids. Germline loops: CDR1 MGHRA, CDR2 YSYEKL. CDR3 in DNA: TGCGCCAGCAGCCAAGTAACAGACTACGAGCAGTACTTC. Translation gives CASSQVTDYEQYF.

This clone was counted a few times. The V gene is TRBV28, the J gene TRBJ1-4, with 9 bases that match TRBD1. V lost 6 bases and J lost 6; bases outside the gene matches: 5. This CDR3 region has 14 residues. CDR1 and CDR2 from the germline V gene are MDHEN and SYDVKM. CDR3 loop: CASSLGQGYEKLFF. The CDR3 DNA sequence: TGTGCCAGCAGCCTGGGACAGGGTTATGAAAAACTGTTTTTT. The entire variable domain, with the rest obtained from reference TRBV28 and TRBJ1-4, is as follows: DVKVTQSSRYLVKRTGEKVFLECVQDMDHENMFWYRQDPGLGLRLIYFSYDVKMKEKGDIPEGYSVSREKKERFSLILESASTNQTSMYLCASSLGQGYEKLFFGSGTQLSVL.

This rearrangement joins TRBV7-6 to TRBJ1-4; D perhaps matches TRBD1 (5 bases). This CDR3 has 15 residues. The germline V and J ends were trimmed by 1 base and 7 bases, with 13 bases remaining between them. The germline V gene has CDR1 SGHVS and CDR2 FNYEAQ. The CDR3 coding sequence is TGTGCCAGCAGCTTAGGAAGCCCCCAGGGTGAAAAACTGTTTTTT. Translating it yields CASSLGSPQGEKLFF. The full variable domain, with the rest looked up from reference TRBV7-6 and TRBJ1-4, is GAGVSQSPRYKVTKRGQDVALRCDPISGHVSLYWYRQALGQGPEFLTYFNYEAQQDKSGLPNDRFSAERPEGSISTLTIQRTEQRDSAMYRCASSLGSPQGEKLFFGSGTQLSVL.

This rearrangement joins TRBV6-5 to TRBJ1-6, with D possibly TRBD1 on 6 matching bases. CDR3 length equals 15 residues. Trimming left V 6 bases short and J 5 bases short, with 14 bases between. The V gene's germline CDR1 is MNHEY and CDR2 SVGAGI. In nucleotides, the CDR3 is TGTGCCAGCAGCCTGTACAGGGTACATAATTCACCCCTCCACTTT. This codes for CASSLYRVHNSPLHF.

CDR3 sequence: CASSPGQGGNTIYF. In DNA, the CDR3 is TGTGCCAGCAGCCCTGGACAGGGGGGAAACACCATATATTTT. The rearrangement joins TRBV11-3 to TRBJ1-3; 9 positions agree with TRBD1. Germline-derived CDR1 and CDR2 are SGHNT and YENEEA. V trimming: 5 bases; J trimming: 4 bases; junction bases outside the gene matches: 3. CDR3 length: 14 residues. Full variable domain (remainder filled in from reference TRBV11-3 and TRBJ1-3): EAGVVQSPRYKIIEKKQPVAFWCNPISGHNTLYWYLQNLGQGPELLIRYENEEAVDDSQLPKDRFSAERLKGVDSTLKIQPAELGDSAVYLCASSPGQGGNTIYFGEGSWLTVV.

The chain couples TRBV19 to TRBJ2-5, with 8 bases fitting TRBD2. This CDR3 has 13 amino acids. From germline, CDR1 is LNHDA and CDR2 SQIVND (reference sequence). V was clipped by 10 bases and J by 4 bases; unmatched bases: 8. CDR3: CATAGVPRETQYF. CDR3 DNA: TGTGCCACAGCGGGAGTACCTAGAGAGACCCAGTACTTC.

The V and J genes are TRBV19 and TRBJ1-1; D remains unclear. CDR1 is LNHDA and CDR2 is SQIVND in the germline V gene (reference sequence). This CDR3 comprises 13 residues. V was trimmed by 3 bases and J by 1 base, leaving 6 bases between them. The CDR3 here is CASSIRPNTEAFF. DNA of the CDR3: TGTGCCAGTAGTATTCGTCCGAACACTGAAGCTTTCTTT.

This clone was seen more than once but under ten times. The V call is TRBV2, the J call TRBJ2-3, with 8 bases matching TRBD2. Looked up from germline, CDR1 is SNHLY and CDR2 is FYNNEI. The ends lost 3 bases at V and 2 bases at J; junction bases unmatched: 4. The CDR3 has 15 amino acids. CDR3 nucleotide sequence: TGTGCCAGCAGTGATAATAGCGGGGTCACAGATACGCAGTATTTT. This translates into CASSDNSGVTDTQYF.

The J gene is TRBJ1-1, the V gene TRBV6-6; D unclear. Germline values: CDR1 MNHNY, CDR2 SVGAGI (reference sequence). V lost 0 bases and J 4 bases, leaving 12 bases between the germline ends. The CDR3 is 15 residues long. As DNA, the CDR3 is TGTGCCAGCAGTTACTCTTTGGGTTCGGGCACTGAAGCTTTCTTT. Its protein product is CASSYSLGSGTEAFF.

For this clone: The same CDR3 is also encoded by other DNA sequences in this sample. The CDR3 nucleotides read TGTGCCAGCAGCCGAGACAGGGATGAAGCTTTCTTT. Its protein is CASSRDRDEAFF. This chain links TRBV11-2 with TRBJ1-1; the match to TRBD1 covers 7 bases. The CDR3 has 12 amino acids. With V trimmed by 5 bases and J by 7 bases, 4 bases remained unmatched. CDR1 SGHAT and CDR2 FQNNGV come from the germline V gene.

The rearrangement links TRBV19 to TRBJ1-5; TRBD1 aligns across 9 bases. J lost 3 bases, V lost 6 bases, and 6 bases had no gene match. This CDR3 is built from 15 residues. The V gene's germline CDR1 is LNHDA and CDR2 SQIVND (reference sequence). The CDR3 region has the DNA TGTGCCAGTAGCGGACAGGGGACTACCAATCAGCCCCAGCATTTT. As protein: CASSGQGTTNQPQHF.